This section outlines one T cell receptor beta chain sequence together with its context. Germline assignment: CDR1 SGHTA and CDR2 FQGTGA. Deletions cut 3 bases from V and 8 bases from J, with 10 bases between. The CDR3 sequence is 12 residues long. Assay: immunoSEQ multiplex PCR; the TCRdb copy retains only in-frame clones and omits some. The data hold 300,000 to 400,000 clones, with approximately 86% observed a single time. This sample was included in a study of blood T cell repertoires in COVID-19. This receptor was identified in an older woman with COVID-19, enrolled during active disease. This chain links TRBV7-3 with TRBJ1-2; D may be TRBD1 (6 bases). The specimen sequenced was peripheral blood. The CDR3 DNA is TGTGCCAGCAGCTTCTCAGGGGTCGGCTACACCTTC. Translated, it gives CASSFSGVGYTF.